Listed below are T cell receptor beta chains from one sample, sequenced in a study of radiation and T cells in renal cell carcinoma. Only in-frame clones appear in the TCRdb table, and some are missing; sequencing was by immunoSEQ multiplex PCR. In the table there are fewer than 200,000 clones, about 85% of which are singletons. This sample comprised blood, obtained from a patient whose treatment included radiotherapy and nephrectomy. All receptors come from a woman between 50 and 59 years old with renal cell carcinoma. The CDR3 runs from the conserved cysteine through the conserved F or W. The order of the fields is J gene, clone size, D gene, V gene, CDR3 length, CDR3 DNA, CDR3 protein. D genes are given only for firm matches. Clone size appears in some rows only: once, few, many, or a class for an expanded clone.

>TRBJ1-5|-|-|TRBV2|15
TGTGCCAGCAGACCCTCGGGCCCGGGAAATCAGCCCCAGCATTTT
CASRPSGPGNQPQHF
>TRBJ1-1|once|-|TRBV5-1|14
TGCGCCAGCAGCTCCCTGGGGGAGGGCACTGAAGCTTTCTTT
CASSSLGEGTEAFF
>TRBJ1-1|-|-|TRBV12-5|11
TGTGCTAGCACAGGGAACACTGAAGCTTTCTTT
CASTGNTEAFF
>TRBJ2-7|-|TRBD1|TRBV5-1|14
TGCGCCAGCAGCAGAGGACAGGGGATCCGCGAGCAGTACTTC
CASSRGQGIREQYF
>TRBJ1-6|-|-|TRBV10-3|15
TGTGCCATCAGTGAGTCGGGGCCAAATAATTCACCCCTCCACTTT
CAISESGPNNSPLHF
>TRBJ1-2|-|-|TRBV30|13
TGTGCCTGGAGTGTAGGCCAGGGAGATGGCTACACCTTC
CAWSVGQGDGYTF
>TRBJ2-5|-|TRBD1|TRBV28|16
TGTGCCAGCAGCCGTGGACAGGGGGCAACACAAGAGACCCAGTACTTC
CASSRGQGATQETQYF
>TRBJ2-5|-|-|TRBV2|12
TGTGCCAGCACCCTCTTGTTTATGACCCAGTACTTC
CASTLLFMTQYF
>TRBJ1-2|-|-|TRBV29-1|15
TGCAGCGTTGAAGATCCCAACAGGGCCGCCTATGGCTACACCTTC
CSVEDPNRAAYGYTF
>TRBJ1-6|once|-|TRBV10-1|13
TGCGCCAGCAGTGGTCAGCAAGACTCACCCCTCCACTTT
CASSGQQDSPLHF
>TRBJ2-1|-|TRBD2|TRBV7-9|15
TGTGCCAGCAGCCTCACTAGCGGGGGTTACAATGAGCAGTTCTTC
CASSLTSGGYNEQFF
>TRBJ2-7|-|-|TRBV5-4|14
TGTGCCAGCAGCCAGGGATCGTCGGCCTACGAGCAGTACTTC
CASSQGSSAYEQYF
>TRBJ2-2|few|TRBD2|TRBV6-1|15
TGTGCCAGCAGTGAACTAGCGGGGGGGCCCGGGGAGCTGTTTTTT
CASSELAGGPGELFF
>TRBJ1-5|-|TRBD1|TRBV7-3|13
TGTGCCAGCAGCTCGCTTCCAGGGGGGCCCCAGCATTTT
CASSSLPGGPQHF
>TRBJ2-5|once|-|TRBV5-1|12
TGCGCCAGCAGCTTGGCCGGCGAGACCCAGTACTTC
CASSLAGETQYF
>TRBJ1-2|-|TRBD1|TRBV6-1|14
TGTGCCAGCAGTGACCCTTACAGGGGGCGAGGCCACACCTTC
CASSDPYRGRGHTF
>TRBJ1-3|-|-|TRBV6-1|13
TGTGCCAGCAGCCCGGGACCGGTAAACACCATATATTTT
CASSPGPVNTIYF
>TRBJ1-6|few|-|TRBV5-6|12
TGTGCCAGCAGCTTGAGAGATTCACCCCTCCACTTT
CASSLRDSPLHF
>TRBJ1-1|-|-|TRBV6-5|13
TGTGCCAGCAGATCAGAGGTGAACACTGAAGCTTTCTTT
CASRSEVNTEAFF
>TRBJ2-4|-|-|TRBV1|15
TGCACCAGCAGCCCCGCAGGGGCGGCCAAAAACATTCAGTACTTC
CTSSPAGAAKNIQYF
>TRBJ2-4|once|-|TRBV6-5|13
TGTGCCAGCAGCGCACCGGGCCCTAGAATTCAGTACTTC
CASSAPGPRIQYF
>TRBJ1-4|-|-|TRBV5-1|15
TGCGCCAGCAGCTCCTCGCCAGAGATTAATGAAAAACTGTTTTTT
CASSSSPEINEKLFF
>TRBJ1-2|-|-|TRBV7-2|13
TGTGCCAGCAGCTTAGTAGTACCAGGCGGCTACACCTTC
CASSLVVPGGYTF
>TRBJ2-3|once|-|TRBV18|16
TGTGCCAGCTCATCTAGGAAAACCCAGACCACAGATACGCAGTATTTT
CASSSRKTQTTDTQYF
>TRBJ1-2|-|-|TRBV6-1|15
TGTGCCAGCAGTGATAATTTCGGGACATACTATGGCTACACCTTC
CASSDNFGTYYGYTF
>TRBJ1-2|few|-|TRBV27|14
TGTGCCAGCAGCCGGGACGGGGGGCCATATGGCTACACCTTC
CASSRDGGPYGYTF
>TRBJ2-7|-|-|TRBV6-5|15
TGTGCCAGCAGTTACGCTGCACTAACGACCTACGAGCAGTACTTC
CASSYAALTTYEQYF
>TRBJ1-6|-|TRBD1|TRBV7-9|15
TGTGCCAGCAGCCCGCCGACAGGGGAAAATTCACCCCTCCACTTT
CASSPPTGENSPLHF
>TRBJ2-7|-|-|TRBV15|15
TGTGCCACCAGCAGAGTTGACACCGGGAACTACGAGCAGTACTTC
CATSRVDTGNYEQYF
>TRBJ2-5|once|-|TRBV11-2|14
TGTGCCAGCAGCCCCCTCGTAGTACCGGAGACCCAGTACTTC
CASSPLVVPETQYF
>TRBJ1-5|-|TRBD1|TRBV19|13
TGTGCCAGTAGGGACAGGGACGATCAGCCCCAGCATTTT
CASRDRDDQPQHF
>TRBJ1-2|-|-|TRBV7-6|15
TGTGCCAGCAGCAAAGGCCTCCAGCGCGATTATGGCTACACCTTC
CASSKGLQRDYGYTF
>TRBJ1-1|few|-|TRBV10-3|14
TGTGCCATCAGTGAGTCTGGGGAAGACACTGAAGCTTTCTTT
CAISESGEDTEAFF
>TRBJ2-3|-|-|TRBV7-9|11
TGTGCCAGCACCCCAGTAGGGACGCAGTATTTT
CASTPVGTQYF
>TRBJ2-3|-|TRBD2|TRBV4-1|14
TGCGCCAGCAGCCTGGGGGGGGACACAGATACGCAGTATTTT
CASSLGGDTDTQYF
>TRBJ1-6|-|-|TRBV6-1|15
TGTGCCAGCAGTGACTGGTCCGCGCGGGTCTCACCCCTCCACTTT
CASSDWSARVSPLHF
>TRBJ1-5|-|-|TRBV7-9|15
TGTGCCAGCAGCTTAGACAAGTATAGCAATCAGCCCCAGCATTTT
CASSLDKYSNQPQHF
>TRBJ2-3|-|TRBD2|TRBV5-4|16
TGTGCCAGCAGCTTGGGTACTAGCGGGGGAGGAGATACGCAGTATTTT
CASSLGTSGGGDTQYF
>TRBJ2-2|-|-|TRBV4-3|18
TGCGCCAGCAGCCAAGAGGGGTCGGGTTCGTGGAACACCGGGGAGCTGTTTTTT
CASSQEGSGSWNTGELFF
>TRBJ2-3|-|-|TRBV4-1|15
TGCGCCAGCAGCCTGAGGACCGGGGGTGCAGATACGCAGTATTTT
CASSLRTGGADTQYF